The clone carrying this TCR beta chain was recorded a few times. Its target is unknown. The V gene lost 4 bases and the J gene lost 2 bases, with 14 bases spanning the gap. Per the germline V gene, CDR1 is SGHDT and CDR2 is YYEEEE. The CDR3 has 15 residues. This sample is part of a study of CD8 T cells in ankylosing spondylitis. In TCRdb, the 5' RACE reads were re-called with MiXCR into one record per CDR3 protein. The sample gives over 450,000 distinct CDR3 sequences, 12% of which show up once; about 6.5% is in the top ten. Notes on the study in general: Clones linked to disease, bearing a CD8+ phenotype, were relatively rare in peripheral blood. What appeared characteristic of ankylosing spondylitis blood was a TCR beta motif of 7 or 8 highly homologous variants. Reportedly, significant enrichment of disease-linked clones occurred in matched ankylosing spondylitis synovial fluid.

This TCR was recovered from a male donor with ankylosing spondylitis. This chain joins TRBV5-6 and TRBJ2-3; no firm D call. The specimen sequenced was blood, either unsorted or a sorted T cell fraction (not recorded which). The CDR3 coding sequence is TGTGCCAGCAGCCCATTGGGGAAGAACACAGATACGCAGTATTTT. It encodes CASSPLGKNTDTQYF. The complete variable domain, with remaining parts taken from reference TRBV5-6 and TRBJ2-3, reads DAGVTQSPTHLIKTRGQQVTLRCSPKSGHDTVSWYQQALGQGPQFIFQYYEEEERQRGNFPDRFSGHQFPNYSSELNVNALLLGDSALYLCASSPLGKNTDTQYFGPGTRLTVL.